This TCR beta chain is from a study of blood T cell repertoires in COVID-19. Across the study: Acute and convalescent COVID-19 specimens originated in the United States, Italy and Spain. The cDNA or gDNA used as material had been derived from T cells, B-cell-depleted T cells, or PBMCs.

CDR1 is SGHTA, CDR2 FQGTGA, per germline. The V segment lost 4 bases and the J segment 4 bases; nucleotides outside the gene matches: 6. The length of the CDR3 is 15 residues. TCRdb's copy holds only in-frame clones and misses some; the assay was immunoSEQ multiplex PCR. Among about 190,000 clones, under 90% were seen once, and the ten largest hold about 20%. The sequence came from a human donor in a cohort sampled during active COVID-19. Sample: peripheral blood. The chain is built from TRBV7-3 and TRBJ1-1; 10 bases are shared with TRBD1. CDR3 sequence (DNA): TGTGCCAGCAGCTCAGGAGGACAGGGGGGCACTGAAGCTTTCTTT. Translating it yields CASSSGGQGGTEAFF.